This T cell receptor beta chain was sequenced during a study of spatial heterogeneity in lung cancer (dated by TCRdb to the late 2010s). Notes on the research overall: Samples were obtained from about 69 patients with early-stage, untreated non-small cell lung cancer from the lung TRACERx cohort. At surgery, both alpha and beta chains were TCR-sequenced in roughly 200 tumor regions, approximately 64 matched nontumor lung samples and 50 to 60 PBMC samples. The study linked features of the TCR repertoire to counts of nonsynonymous mutations, which were determined by whole-exome sequencing of tumor tissue. Follow-up PBMC samples were sequenced whenever the samples were available, and the median time to follow-up was 2 to 3 years after resection. Beta-chain transcripts were consistently detected in greater numbers than alpha-chain transcripts, which likely reflected higher beta-chain transcript abundance. In the raw uncorrected reads, each unique combination of TCR and UMI appeared more than ten times on average. The study quantitatively compared TCR alpha and beta repertoires across multiple tumor regions, matched nontumor lung and blood in non-small cell lung cancer. What the work shows at the level of the full study, not this receptor alone: Confirming at a functional level the hypothesis that regional TCRs recognize regional mutations was considered to require additional single-cell paired TCR alpha and beta sequencing. Ubiquitous expanded tumor TCRs were detected in blood more often at tumor resection than at routine follow-up. Comparisons of baseline and follow-up blood repertoires included only 14 to 15 patients.

The time point label for this specimen denotes: blood at routine non-recurrence follow-up after resection. For TCR sequencing, whole RNA was extracted from tumor and nontumor lung tissue, or from cryopreserved PBMC samples, and no cell sorting was done. Only patients with enough RNA available from two or more tumor regions were chosen for TCR sequencing. The method behind the library was 5' RACE. TCRdb lists the instrument as NextSeq 500. In the TCR library protocol, a unique molecular identifier was attached to each TCR cDNA molecule so that PCR and sequencing errors could be corrected. The authors' analysis ran thus. TCR identification, UMI-based error correction and CDR3 extraction were all carried out with Decombinator tools. Expanded TCRs were defined as those above a frequency of 2 per 1,000, corresponding to the top 1% of the tumor frequency distribution. Renyi diversity was computed with the R vegan package after each repertoire had been subsampled 100 times to 5,000 TCRs. CDR3 similarity networks were built from amino acid triplet string-kernel similarity, with CDR3s being connected when pairwise similarity was above 0.82. TCRdb passed the public sequencing reads through fastp at Q25 and MiXCR, retaining productive beta sequences. Entries are consolidated by CDR3 protein sequence, retaining the most common genes and DNA. The V and J calls, along with clone size, are taken from TCRdb and not from the paper's own processing. A total of around 110,000 distinct CDR3 sequences appear in this sample, roughly an eighth of them only once. In total, the top ten clones hold over 15% of the sample.

From its cysteine to its phenylalanine, the CDR3 spans 15 amino acids. Only the CDR3 part of the read is kept: 45 bases, read in frame from the first base. Cut back by 1 base and 2 bases, the V and J ends lie 15 bases apart. The germline V gene gives CDR1 as SQVTM and CDR2 as ANQGSEA. This clonotype was found many times. No cognate antigen has been identified for it. No base quality information exists; no much larger clone differs at one position. This sequence uses TRBV29-1 and TRBJ2-7; a tentative D match to TRBD1 spans 6 bases. Here the sequenced sample was PBMCs, taken at follow-up. This sequence originates from a male donor with early-stage non-small cell lung cancer. The bases read TGCAGCGTTGAAGGCGGACAGTCCCGGGCCTACGAGCAGTACTTC. This translates into CSVEGGQSRAYEQYF.